This T cell receptor (beta chain) was identified during a study of blood T cell repertoires in COVID-19. The ends were cut back, 3 bases at V and 8 bases at J, with 19 bases in the middle. The CDR3 sequence is 16 residues long. Germline loops: CDR1 MDHEN, CDR2 SYDVKM. Profiling relied on immunoSEQ multiplex PCR, and the TCRdb table lists in-frame clones only, not all of them. Of around 20,000 clones in the sample, just under 90% were seen once. The gene calls are TRBV28 and TRBJ1-4; TRBD1 might be the D (6 bases). This receptor was taken from a human donor in a cohort sampled during active COVID-19. The specimen sequenced was peripheral blood. CDR3 in amino acids: CASSLGQLRRSEKLFF. The CDR3 coding sequence is TGTGCCAGCAGTTTGGGACAATTGAGGCGTTCCGAAAAACTGTTTTTT.